The next 5 T cell receptor beta chains were all read from a single sample in a study of blood T cell repertoires in COVID-19. Assay: immunoSEQ multiplex PCR; the TCRdb copy retains only in-frame clones and omits some. Of 200,000 to 250,000 clones in the sample, approximately 75% were seen once. The sequencing sample was made of PBMCs or T cells enriched from blood (not recorded which). These receptors all come from a middle-aged man who had recovered from COVID-19.

This chain connects TRBV11-3 to TRBJ2-2, with 7 positions matching TRBD1. The CDR3 spans 16 residues. The V gene's germline CDR1 is SGHNT and CDR2 YENEEA. The V segment lost 5 bases and the J segment 2 bases; nucleotides outside the gene matches: 8. The CDR3 nucleotides are TGTGCCAGCAGCCCGAGACAGGGTGTCAACACCGGGGAGCTGTTTTTT. It translates to CASSPRQGVNTGELFF.

The CDR3 DNA reads TGTGCCAGCAGCTTAGGGCAGGGGGCAAATTCACCCCTCCACTTT. This gives the protein CASSLGQGANSPLHF. The rearrangement links TRBV7-9 to TRBJ1-6, with 8 bases lining up with TRBD1. V lost 1 base to trimming and J lost 7 bases; unmatched junction nucleotides: 3. This CDR3 has 15 amino acids. Germline CDR1 is SEHNR and CDR2 is FQNEAQ (reference sequence).

This rearrangement joins TRBV6-4 to TRBJ1-2; tentatively, D is TRBD1 (5 bases). The CDR3 is made up of 13 amino acids. In germline, CDR1 is MRHNA, CDR2 SNTAGT. Trimming shortened V by 0 bases and J by 5 bases, and 7 bases separated the two germline ends. CDR3 bases: TGTGCCAGCAGTGACTCCGGGGGTTATGGCTACACCTTC. Its protein product is CASSDSGGYGYTF.

This clone was detected a few times. J is TRBJ2-7 and V is TRBV19, with D maybe TRBD1 (6 bases). Germline lookup yields CDR1 LNHDA and CDR2 SQIVND (reference sequence). The germline V and J ends were trimmed by 8 bases and 0 bases, with 11 bases remaining between them. The CDR3 is 13 residues long. CDR3 nucleotides: TGTGCCAGTCGAGACAGGACCTCCTACGAGCAGTACTTC. Its translation: CASRDRTSYEQYF.

The chain combines TRBV3-1 (or the pseudogene TRBV3-2) with TRBJ2-1; TRBD2 aligns across 10 bases. Per the germline V gene, CDR1 is LGHDT and CDR2 is YNNKEL (reference sequence). V dropped 4 bases and J dropped 8; count of bases not matched to a gene: 8. The CDR3 spans 15 residues. CDR3: CASSPLAGVLDEQFF. CDR3 nucleotide sequence: TGTGCCAGCAGCCCCCTAGCGGGGGTTTTAGATGAGCAGTTCTTC.